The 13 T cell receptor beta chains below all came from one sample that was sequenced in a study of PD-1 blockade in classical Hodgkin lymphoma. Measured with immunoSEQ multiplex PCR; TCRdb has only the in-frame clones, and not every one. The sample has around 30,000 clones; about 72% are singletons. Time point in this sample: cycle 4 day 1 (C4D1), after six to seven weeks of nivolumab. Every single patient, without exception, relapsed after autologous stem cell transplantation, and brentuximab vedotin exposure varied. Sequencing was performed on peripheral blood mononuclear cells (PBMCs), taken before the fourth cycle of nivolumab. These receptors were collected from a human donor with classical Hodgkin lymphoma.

The CDR3 reads CAISEPPGLAGGYNEQFF. DNA for the CDR3: TGTGCCATCAGTGAGCCGCCGGGACTAGCGGGAGGGTACAATGAGCAGTTCTTC. The chain couples TRBV10-3 to TRBJ2-1; the match to TRBD2 covers 16 bases. The V and J ends lost 2 bases and 4 bases, in that order; junction bases with no gene match: 5. This CDR3 is built from 18 residues. CDR1 is ENHRY and CDR2 is SYGVKD in the germline V gene.

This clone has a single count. The CDR3 bases are TGTGCCATCCTAGGGTCTGTGGCCCGGGAGGGGGATACGCAGTATTTT. This translates into CAILGSVAREGDTQYF. The chain employs TRBV28 and TRBJ2-3; TRBD2 matches at 8 bases. V shed 10 bases, J shed 6 bases, and the junction held 18 bases outside the gene matches. Germline V CDR1 and CDR2: MDHEN, SYDVKM. This CDR3 spans 16 amino acids.

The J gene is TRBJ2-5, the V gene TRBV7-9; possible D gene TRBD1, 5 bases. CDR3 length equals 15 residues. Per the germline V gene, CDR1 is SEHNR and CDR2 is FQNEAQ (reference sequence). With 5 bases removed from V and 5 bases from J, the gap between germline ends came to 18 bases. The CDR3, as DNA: TGTGCCAGCAGCCCCACGCGTGGGGCCGGGGAGACCCAGTACTTC. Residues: CASSPTRGAGETQYF. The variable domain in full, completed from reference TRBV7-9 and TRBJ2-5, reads DTGVSQNPRHKITKRGQNVTFRCDPISEHNRLYWYRQTLGQGPEFLTYFQNEAQLEKSRLLSDRFSAERPKGSFSTLEIQRTEQGDSAMYLCASSPTRGAGETQYFGPGTRLLVL.

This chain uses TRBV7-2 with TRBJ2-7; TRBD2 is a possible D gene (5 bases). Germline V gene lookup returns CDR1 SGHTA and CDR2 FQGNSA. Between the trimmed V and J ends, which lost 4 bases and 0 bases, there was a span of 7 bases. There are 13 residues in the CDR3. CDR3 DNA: TGTGCCAGCAGCTCCGGGGACTCCTACGAGCAGTACTTC. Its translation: CASSSGDSYEQYF.

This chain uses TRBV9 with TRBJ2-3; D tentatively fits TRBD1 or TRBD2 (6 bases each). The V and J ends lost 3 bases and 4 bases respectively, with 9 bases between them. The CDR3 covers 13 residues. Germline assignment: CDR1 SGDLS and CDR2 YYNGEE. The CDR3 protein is CASSAGAADTQYF. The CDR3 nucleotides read TGTGCCAGCAGCGCGGGGGCGGCAGATACGCAGTATTTT.

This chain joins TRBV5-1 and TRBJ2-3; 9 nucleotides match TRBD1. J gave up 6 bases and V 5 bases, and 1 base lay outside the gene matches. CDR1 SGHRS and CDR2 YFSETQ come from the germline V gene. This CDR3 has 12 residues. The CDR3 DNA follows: TGCGCCAGCAGGGGACAGGGTGATACGCAGTATTTT. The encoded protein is CASRGQGDTQYF.

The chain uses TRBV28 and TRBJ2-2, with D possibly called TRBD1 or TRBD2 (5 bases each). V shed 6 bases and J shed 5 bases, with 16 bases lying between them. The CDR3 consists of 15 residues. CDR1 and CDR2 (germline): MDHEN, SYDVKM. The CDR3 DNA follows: TGTGCCAGCAGCCCCTGGGACCGGTGGACCGGGGAGCTGTTTTTT. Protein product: CASSPWDRWTGELFF.

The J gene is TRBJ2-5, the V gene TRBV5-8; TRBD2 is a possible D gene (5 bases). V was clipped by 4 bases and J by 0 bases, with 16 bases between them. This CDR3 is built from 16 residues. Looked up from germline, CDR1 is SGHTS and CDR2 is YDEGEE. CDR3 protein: CASSRLGVENQETQYF. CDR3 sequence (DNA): TGTGCCAGCAGCCGCCTCGGGGTGGAGAACCAAGAGACCCAGTACTTC. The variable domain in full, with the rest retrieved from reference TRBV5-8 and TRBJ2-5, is EAGVTQSPTHLIKTRGQQATLRCSPISGHTSVYWYQQALGLGLQFLLWYDEGEERNRGNFPPRFSGRQFPNYSSELNVNALELEDSALYLCASSRLGVENQETQYFGPGTRLLVL.

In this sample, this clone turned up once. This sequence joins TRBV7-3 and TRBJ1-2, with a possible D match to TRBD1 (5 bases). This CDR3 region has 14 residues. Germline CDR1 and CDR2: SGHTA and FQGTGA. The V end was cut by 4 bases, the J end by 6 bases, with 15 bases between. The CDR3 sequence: CASSSIWGRDGYTF. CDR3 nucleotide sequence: TGTGCCAGCAGCTCCATATGGGGGAGGGATGGCTACACCTTC.

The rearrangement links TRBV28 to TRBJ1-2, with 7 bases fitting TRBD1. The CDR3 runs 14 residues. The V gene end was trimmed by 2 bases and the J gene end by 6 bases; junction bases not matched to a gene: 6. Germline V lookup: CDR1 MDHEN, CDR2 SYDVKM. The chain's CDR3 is CASSLDRVKHGYTF. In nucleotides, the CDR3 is TGTGCCAGCAGTTTAGACAGGGTCAAGCATGGCTACACCTTC.

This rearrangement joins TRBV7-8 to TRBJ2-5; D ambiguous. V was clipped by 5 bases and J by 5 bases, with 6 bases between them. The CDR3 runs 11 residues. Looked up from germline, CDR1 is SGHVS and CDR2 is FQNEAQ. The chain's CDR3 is CASSKVETQYF. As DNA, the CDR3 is TGTGCCAGCAGCAAGGTGGAGACCCAGTACTTC.

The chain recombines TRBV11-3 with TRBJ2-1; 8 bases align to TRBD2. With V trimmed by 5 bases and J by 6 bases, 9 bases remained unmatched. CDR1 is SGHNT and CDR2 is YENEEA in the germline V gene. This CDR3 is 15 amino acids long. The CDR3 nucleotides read TGTGCCAGCAGCCCTGGGACTGCGGGAGGCAATGAGCAGTTCTTC. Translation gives CASSPGTAGGNEQFF.

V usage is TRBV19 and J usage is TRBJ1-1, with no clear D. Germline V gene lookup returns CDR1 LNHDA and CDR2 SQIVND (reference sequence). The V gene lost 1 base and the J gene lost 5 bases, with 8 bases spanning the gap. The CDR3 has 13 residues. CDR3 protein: CASSIGLGTEAFF. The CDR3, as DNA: TGTGCCAGTAGTATAGGCCTGGGGACTGAAGCTTTCTTT.